This T cell receptor (beta chain) stems from a study of T cell clonotyping in hematopoietic cell transplantation. Sequenced by immunoSEQ multiplex PCR; TCRdb stores in-frame clones only, minus some. The sample carries roughly 17,000 clones, about 93% recorded once. Overall study results and limits: Pathologically expanded recipient clonotypes increased progressively from day 30 to day 180 as diversity fell. Few recipient clonotypes overlapped donors; over 95% were de novo at given depth.

To note about this clone: Antigen unknown.

This sequence originates from a man in his forties or fifties in good health. Some clones in this sample may be carry-over from other donors' samples. Sequencing was performed on peripheral blood mononuclear cells.

The chain's CDR3 is CASSAGYTDTQYF. DNA for the CDR3: TGCGCCAGCAGCGCGGGCTACACAGATACGCAGTATTTT. This rearrangement joins TRBV5-1 to TRBJ2-3; possible D gene TRBD2, 5 bases. Trimming cost V 4 bases and J 2 bases, with 8 bases left between them. From germline, CDR1 is SGHRS and CDR2 YFSETQ. The CDR3 length is 13 residues.